Listed below are T cell receptor beta chains from one sample, sequenced in a study of STAT5B mutations in CD4+ large granular lymphocyte leukemia. The method was immunoSEQ multiplex PCR; TCRdb's version includes in-frame clones alone and lacks a portion of them. The sample contains tens of thousands of clones, 81% of which appear only once. The specimen sequenced was CD4+ T cells from blood buffy coats. These receptor sequences come from a human donor in good health. Each CDR3 is given with its conserved first and last residue. A D gene is named only where the DNA matches it firmly. The listing skips clone size in some rows; elsewhere it reads once, few, many or a size class.

few	TRBJ1-6	.	TRBV6-5	TGTGCCAGCAGTTACAGTAATTCACCCCTCCACTTT	CASSYSNSPLHF
.	TRBJ1-3	.	TRBV29-1	TGCAGCGGAGATGACGGAAACACCATATATTTT	CSGDDGNTIYF
.	TRBJ1-4	.	TRBV6-1	TGTGCCAGCAGTGAAGTTGGGGGGAAGGGGGAAAAACTGTTTTTT	CASSEVGGKGEKLFF
.	TRBJ2-5	TRBD1	TRBV5-5	TGTGCCAGCAGCTTGGATGGCAGGGGGCGAGAGACCCAGTACTTC	CASSLDGRGRETQYF
.	TRBJ2-1	TRBD2	TRBV5-8	TGTGCCAGCAGCTTGGCCGGGACTAGCGGTCTCTCCTACAATGAGCAGTTCTTC	CASSLAGTSGLSYNEQFF
.	TRBJ1-1	.	TRBV19	TGTGCCAGTAGTGCGACAGCCGGGGCAGCTTTCTTT	CASSATAGAAFF
.	TRBJ1-3	TRBD1	TRBV28	TGTGCCAGCAGTTCACCCACTGACAGGGGGAGGAGTGGAAACACCATATATTTT	CASSSPTDRGRSGNTIYF
.	TRBJ1-5	.	TRBV6-6	TGTGCCAGCAGTTTAGGGGGGAGCAATCAGCCCCAGCATTTT	CASSLGGSNQPQHF
.	TRBJ2-2	.	TRBV5-1	TGCGCCAGCAGCTTGGCTCGGAGGGGGACCGGGGAGCTGTTTTTT	CASSLARRGTGELFF
.	TRBJ2-1	TRBD2	TRBV28	TGTGCCAGCAGGCCGACTAGCAGGTACAATGAGCAGTTCTTC	CASRPTSRYNEQFF
.	TRBJ1-1	.	TRBV5-1	TGCGCCAGCAGCTTGGTAGGGGGGCTTGAAGCTTTCTTT	CASSLVGGLEAFF
.	TRBJ1-2	.	TRBV7-8	TGTGCCAGCAGCCCGCGACAGACACCACAACCACTCTATGGCTACACCTTC	CASSPRQTPQPLYGYTF
.	TRBJ2-3	TRBD2	TRBV10-3	TGTGCCATCAGTGAAATGGGCGGGGGGGCAGGAAAGACGCAGTATTTT	CAISEMGGGAGKTQYF
.	TRBJ2-1	.	TRBV6-5	TGTGCCAGCAGTTCCCCGACTAGAACCTACAATGAGCAGTTCTTC	CASSSPTRTYNEQFF
.	TRBJ1-1	.	TRBV5-4	TGTGCCAGCAGCTACGACCATTTGAACACTGAAGCTTTCTTT	CASSYDHLNTEAFF
.	TRBJ1-5	.	TRBV7-9	TGTGCCAGCAGCTTACAGGGGAATCAGCCCCAGCATTTT	CASSLQGNQPQHF
.	TRBJ2-5	TRBD2	TRBV9	TGTGCCAGCAGCAATAGCGGGATGGGGGAGACCCAGTACTTC	CASSNSGMGETQYF
.	TRBJ1-1	.	TRBV4-3	TGCGCCAGCAGCCTTGGACTGACGAACACTGAAGCTTTCTTT	CASSLGLTNTEAFF